This T cell receptor beta chain is drawn from a study of T cells expressing NK-cell markers. Turning to the study itself: The study sequenced eight donors, seven HCMV-seropositive and one seronegative.

Findings and limits, study-wide: Among CD8+ T cells from five or six donors, dominant NKG2C+ clonotypes accounted for about 1.0-7.0%. Clarity on HCMV specificity was lacking for the expanded NKG2C+ T cell clones.

Points on this clonotype: Its antigen is as yet unknown.

Reanalyzing the 5' RACE reads, TCRdb keeps one entry per CDR3 protein, without DNA. The sample holds some 600,000 distinct CDR3 sequences. Germline V gives CDR1 LGHNA, CDR2 YSLEER. The CDR3 runs to 15 residues. The sample taken for sequencing was blood T cells: a sorted CD56 or NKG2C T cell subset, CD4+ or CD8+ T cells, or bulk PBMC T cells (not recorded which). This chain joins TRBV4-3 and TRBJ2-5. The sequence was collected from a man between 18 and 35 years old in good health. The CDR3 protein is CASSQGSTYQETQYF.